The TCR beta chain described here comes from a study of T cell responses to AZD1222 COVID-19 vaccine. Measured with immunoSEQ multiplex PCR; TCRdb has only the in-frame clones, and not every one. The sample lists about 82,000 clones, 80% to 90% occurring once. Germline CDR1 is SGDLS and CDR2 is YYNGEE. V was pared by 0 bases and J by 6 bases, with 7 bases between. The CDR3 runs 14 residues. This TCR came from an adult who received the AZD1222 COVID-19 vaccine. Specimen: peripheral blood, collected 28 days after the second AZD1222 dose. This chain links TRBV9 with TRBJ1-6; D remains ambiguous. CDR3: CASSVDDFNSPLHF. As DNA, the CDR3 is TGTGCCAGCAGCGTAGATGACTTTAATTCACCCCTCCACTTT. Based on the CDR3 plus reference TRBV9 and TRBJ1-6, the full variable domain is DSGVTQTPKHLITATGQRVTLRCSPRSGDLSVYWYQQSLDQGLQFLIQYYNGEERAKGNILERFSAQQFPDLHSELNLSSLELGDSALYFCASSVDDFNSPLHFGNGTRLTVT.